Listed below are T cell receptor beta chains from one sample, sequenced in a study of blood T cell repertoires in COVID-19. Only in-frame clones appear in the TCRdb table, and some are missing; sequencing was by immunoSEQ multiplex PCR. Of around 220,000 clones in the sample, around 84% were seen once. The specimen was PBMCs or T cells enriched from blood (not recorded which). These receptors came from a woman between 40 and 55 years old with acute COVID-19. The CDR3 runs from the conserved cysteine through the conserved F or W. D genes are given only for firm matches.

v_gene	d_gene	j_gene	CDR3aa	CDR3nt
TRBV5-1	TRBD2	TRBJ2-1	CASSGGGTSGHNEQFF	TGCGCCAGCAGCGGTGGGGGGACTAGCGGTCACAATGAGCAGTTCTTC
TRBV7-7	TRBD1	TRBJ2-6	CASGQGPPGANVLTF	TGTGCTAGCGGACAGGGGCCTCCTGGGGCCAACGTCCTGACTTTC
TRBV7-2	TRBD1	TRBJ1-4	CASSFASGGAGEKLFF	TGTGCCAGCAGCTTCGCGTCAGGGGGCGCTGGTGAAAAACTGTTTTTT
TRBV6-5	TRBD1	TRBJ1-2	CASSYLDRGPGYTF	TGTGCCAGCAGTTACCTGGACAGGGGGCCTGGCTACACCTTC
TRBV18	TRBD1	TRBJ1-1	CASSPLDRGDTEAFF	TGTGCCAGCTCACCACTCGACAGGGGAGACACTGAAGCTTTCTTT
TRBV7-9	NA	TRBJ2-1	CASSLEGGRYNEQFF	TGTGCCAGCAGTCTAGAAGGGGGACGTTACAATGAGCAGTTCTTC
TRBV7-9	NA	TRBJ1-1	CASSLVVGKGSEAFF	TGTGCCAGCAGCTTAGTAGTCGGAAAGGGGTCTGAAGCTTTCTTT
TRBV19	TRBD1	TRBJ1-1	CASSETGTGVGNTEAFF	TGTGCCAGTAGTGAAACCGGGACAGGTGTCGGGAACACTGAAGCTTTCTTT
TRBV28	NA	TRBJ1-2	CASSPPVRGAEGYTF	TGTGCCAGCAGCCCCCCGGTACGCGGGGCGGAGGGCTACACCTTC
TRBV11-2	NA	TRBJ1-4	CASSLGRTELFF	TGTGCCAGCAGCTTAGGAAGGACTGAACTGTTTTTT
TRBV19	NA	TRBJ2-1	CASSPHNEQFF	TGTGCCAGTAGTCCTCACAATGAGCAGTTCTTC
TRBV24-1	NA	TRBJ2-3	CATSDLARGTDTQYF	TGTGCCACCAGTGATTTAGCCAGGGGCACAGATACGCAGTATTTT
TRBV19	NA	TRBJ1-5	CASTRMTREQPQHF	TGTGCCAGTACCCGCATGACACGAGAGCAGCCCCAGCATTTT
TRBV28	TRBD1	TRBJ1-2	CASSFPPPGGNYGYTF	TGTGCCAGCAGTTTCCCTCCCCCAGGGGGGAACTATGGCTACACCTTC